A single sample gave rise to the 9 T cell receptor beta chains below, sequenced in a study of T cell responses to AZD1222 COVID-19 vaccine. Repertoires were generated with immunoSEQ multiplex PCR, while TCRdb's copy carries only in-frame clones and drops some. The table records over 110,000 clones, 90% of them present only once. The source material was peripheral blood, sampled 28 days after the second AZD1222 dose. Receptor source: an adult who received the AZD1222 COVID-19 vaccine.

The sample holds a few counts of this clone. The chain couples TRBV20-1 to TRBJ1-1; the D gene is possibly TRBD1 (6 bases). This CDR3 region has 11 residues. Germline V gene sequence: CDR1 DFQATT, CDR2 SNEGSKA (reference sequence). Deletions cut 5 bases from V and 8 bases from J, with 12 bases between. CDR3 residues: CSAWRTEEAFF. The CDR3 nucleotides read TGCAGTGCTTGGAGGACAGAGGAAGCTTTCTTT.

This sequence joins TRBV7-3 and TRBJ2-3, with 7 bases that match TRBD1. V was clipped by 8 bases and J by 0 bases; unmatched bases: 5. CDR3 length equals 14 residues. Germline V lookup: CDR1 SGHTA, CDR2 FQGTGA. Here the CDR3 reads CASGPGQSTDTQYF. The CDR3 DNA is TGTGCCAGCGGACCGGGACAGAGCACAGATACGCAGTATTTT.

This clone was seen a single time. The genes are TRBV7-9 and TRBJ1-2; D not certain. The CDR3 consists of 14 residues. Germline V gene data show CDR1 as SEHNR and CDR2 as FQNEAQ (reference sequence). V lost 1 base to trimming and J lost 2 bases, with 8 bases between them. The CDR3 loop is CASSLDPRNYGYTF. The DNA of the CDR3 is TGTGCCAGCAGCTTAGACCCGAGGAACTATGGCTACACCTTC.

This sequence joins TRBV7-9 and TRBJ2-3, with D tentatively TRBD1 (6 bases). This CDR3 spans 15 amino acids. V dropped 3 bases and J dropped 8 bases, with 18 bases sitting between them. Germline-derived CDR1 and CDR2 are SEHNR and FQNEAQ (reference sequence). In DNA form, the CDR3 reads TGTGCCAGCAGCTTGCCCGGGACACAACGGACTACGCAGTATTTT. Amino acid sequence: CASSLPGTQRTTQYF.

Concerning this clone itself: The same CDR3 can be traced to other DNA sequences in this sample. V is TRBV11-3 and J is TRBJ2-2, with D perhaps TRBD1 (7 bases). The CDR3 runs to 14 residues. Germline CDR1 SGHNT, CDR2 YENEEA. The V end was cut by 3 bases, the J end by 5 bases, with 10 bases between. The CDR3 sequence: CASSLAGGTGELFF. In DNA, the CDR3 is TGTGCCAGCAGCTTGGCAGGGGGGACCGGGGAGCTGTTTTTT.

This clone was observed a few times. This chain's CDR3 is CASSQSRELFF. CDR3 bases: TGCGCCAGCAGTCAATCAAGGGAGCTGTTTTTT. V is TRBV23-1 and J is TRBJ2-2; D not certain. TRBV23-1 carries the ORF label, with uncertain function. CDR3 length equals 11 residues. V was trimmed by 0 bases and J by 9 bases, leaving 2 bases between them.

The chain joins TRBV25-1 to TRBJ2-3; D is undetermined. The CDR3 is 15 amino acids. V lost 1 base, J lost 6 bases, and 14 bases lay in between. Germline CDR1 reads MGHDK; CDR2 reads SYGVNS. The CDR3 spells CASSESLNVGDTQYF. CDR3 bases: TGTGCCAGCAGTGAATCCCTCAATGTCGGGGATACGCAGTATTTT. The whole variable domain, filled in from reference TRBV25-1 and TRBJ2-3, reads EADIYQTPRYLVIGTGKKITLECSQTMGHDKMYWYQQDPGMELHLIHYSYGVNSTEKGDLSSESTVSRIRTEHFPLTLESARPSHTSQYLCASSESLNVGDTQYFGPGTRLTVL.

The chain employs TRBV10-1 and TRBJ1-2, with D unclear. The V and J ends lost 11 bases and 8 bases respectively, with 21 bases between them. The germline gives CDR1 WNHNN, CDR2 SYGVQD (reference sequence). The length of the CDR3 is 13 residues. The CDR3: CAPPVGPPEGYTF. In nucleotides, the CDR3 is TGCGCCCCTCCAGTTGGCCCCCCGGAAGGCTACACCTTC.

This chain joins TRBV28 and TRBJ1-4; 8 bases align to TRBD1. The V and J ends lost 5 bases and 4 bases, in that order; junction bases with no gene match: 6. Germline V CDR1 and CDR2: MDHEN, SYDVKM. This CDR3 comprises 15 residues. The DNA for the CDR3 is TGTGCCAGCAGTGCAAACAGGGGGGTTAATGAAAAACTGTTTTTT. Translated, it gives CASSANRGVNEKLFF.